Shown below are 8 T cell receptor beta chains from a single sample sequenced in a study of OX40 agonist ivuxolimab in advanced cancers. TCRdb keeps only in-frame clones here, not all; method: immunoSEQ multiplex PCR. The sample lists roughly 120,000 clones, less than 95% occurring once. Source: CD4+ or CD8+ T cells sorted from blood, taken in a trial of the OX40 agonist ivuxolimab. The receptor source for this set is an adult with an advanced solid tumor such as melanoma, head and neck, liver or kidney cancer.

This chain uses TRBV28 with TRBJ1-2, with D possibly TRBD1 on 5 matching bases. Germline V lookup: CDR1 MDHEN, CDR2 SYDVKM. The CDR3 consists of 12 residues. V was cut by 1 base and J by 6 bases, with 6 bases left in between. The chain's CDR3 is CASSLLGDGYTF. The CDR3 DNA sequence: TGTGCCAGCAGTTTATTGGGGGATGGCTACACCTTC.

The chain links TRBV9 to TRBJ2-1, with a tentative D call TRBD2 (5 bases). Germline values: CDR1 SGDLS, CDR2 YYNGEE. V was cut by 3 bases and J by 3 bases, with 13 bases left in between. The length of the CDR3 is 15 residues. Here the CDR3 reads CASSADGVSYNEQFF. For the CDR3, the DNA is TGTGCCAGCAGCGCAGACGGGGTAAGCTACAATGAGCAGTTCTTC.

CDR3 in amino acids: CASSLGFEAFF. CDR3 coding DNA: TGTGCCAGCAGTTTAGGGTTTGAAGCTTTCTTT. The chain couples TRBV28 to TRBJ1-1; D ambiguous. Trimming took 2 bases from V and 7 from J, leaving 5 bases between them. From germline, CDR1 is MDHEN and CDR2 SYDVKM. The length of the CDR3 is 11 residues.

The V and J genes are TRBV2 and TRBJ2-7, with D hard to call. This CDR3 is built from 15 residues. Germline loops: CDR1 SNHLY, CDR2 FYNNEI. Trimming pared 3 bases from V and 6 bases from J, leaving 18 bases between. The CDR3 sequence is CASSDMRLVGFEQYF. Here the CDR3 DNA reads TGTGCCAGCAGTGATATGAGGCTGGTTGGCTTCGAGCAGTACTTC.

The chain carries TRBV18 and TRBJ2-1, with 7 bases fitting TRBD2. V lost 3 bases and J lost 8; bases outside the gene matches: 10. The CDR3 covers 15 residues. The germline V gene has CDR1 KGHSH and CDR2 LQKENI. The CDR3 DNA reads TGTGCCAGCTCACCCCCAGGCGGGAGTAGGGATGAGCAGTTCTTC. This sequence encodes CASSPPGGSRDEQFF.

The chain links TRBV14 to TRBJ2-7; D possibly corresponds to TRBD1 (6 bases). The CDR3 extends over 15 amino acids. Germline V gives CDR1 SGHDN, CDR2 FVKESK. The ends were cut back, 0 bases at V and 2 bases at J, with 11 bases in the middle. The CDR3 region has the DNA TGTGCCAGCAGCCAAGATTGGGGGCCGGCCTACGAGCAGTACTTC. Protein product: CASSQDWGPAYEQYF.

CDR3 loop: CAWSTGGPTEAFF. The CDR3 region has the DNA TGTGCCTGGAGTACAGGGGGTCCCACTGAAGCTTTCTTT. The chain joins TRBV30 to TRBJ1-1; 8 bases match TRBD1. Germline V gene sequence: CDR1 GTSNPN, CDR2 SVGIG (reference sequence). This CDR3 is 13 amino acids long. V trimming: 2 bases; J trimming: 4 bases; junction bases outside the gene matches: 3.

In its sample, this clone was seen once. One end of the junction fails to match germline, which may point to a read error. V and J are TRBV28 and TRBJ1-2, with 9 bases matching TRBD1. Germline V lookup: CDR1 MDHEN, CDR2 SYDVKM. The CDR3 is made up of 13 amino acids. CDR3 amino acids: CASSWDRDYGYTF. The DNA of the CDR3 is TGTGCCAGCAGTTGGGACAGGGACTACGGCTACACCTTC.